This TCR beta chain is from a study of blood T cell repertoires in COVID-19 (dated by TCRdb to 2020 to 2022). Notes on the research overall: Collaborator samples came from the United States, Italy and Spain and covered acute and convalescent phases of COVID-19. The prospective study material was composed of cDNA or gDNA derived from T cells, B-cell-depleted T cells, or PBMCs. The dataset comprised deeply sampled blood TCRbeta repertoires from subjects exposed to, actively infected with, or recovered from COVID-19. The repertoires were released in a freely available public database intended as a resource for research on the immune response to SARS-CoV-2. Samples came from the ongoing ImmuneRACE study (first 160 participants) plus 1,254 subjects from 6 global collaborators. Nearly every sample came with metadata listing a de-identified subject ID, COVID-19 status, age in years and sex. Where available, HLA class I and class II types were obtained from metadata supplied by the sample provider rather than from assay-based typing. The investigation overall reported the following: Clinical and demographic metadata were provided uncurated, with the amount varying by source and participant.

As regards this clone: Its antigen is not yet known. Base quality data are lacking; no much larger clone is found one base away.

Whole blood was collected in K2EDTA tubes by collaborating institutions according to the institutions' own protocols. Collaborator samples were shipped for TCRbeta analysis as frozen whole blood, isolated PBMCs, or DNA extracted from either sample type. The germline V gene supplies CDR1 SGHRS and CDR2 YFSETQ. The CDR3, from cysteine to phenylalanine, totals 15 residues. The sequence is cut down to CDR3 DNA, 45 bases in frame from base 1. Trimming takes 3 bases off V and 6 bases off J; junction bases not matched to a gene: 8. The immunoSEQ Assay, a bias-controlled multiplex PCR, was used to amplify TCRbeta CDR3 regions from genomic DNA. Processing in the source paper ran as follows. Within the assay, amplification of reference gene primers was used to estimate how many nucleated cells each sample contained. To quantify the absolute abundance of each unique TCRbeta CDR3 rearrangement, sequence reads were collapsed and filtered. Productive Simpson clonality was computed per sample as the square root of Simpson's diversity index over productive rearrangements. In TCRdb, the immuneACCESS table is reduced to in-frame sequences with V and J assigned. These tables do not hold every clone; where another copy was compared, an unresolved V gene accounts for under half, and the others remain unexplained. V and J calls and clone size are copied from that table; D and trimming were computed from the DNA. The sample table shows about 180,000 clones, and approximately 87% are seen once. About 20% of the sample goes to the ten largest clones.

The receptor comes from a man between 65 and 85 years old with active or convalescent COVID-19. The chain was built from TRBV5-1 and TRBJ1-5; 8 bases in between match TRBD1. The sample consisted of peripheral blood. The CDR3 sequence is CASSSGGEVAQPQHF. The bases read TGCGCCAGCAGCTCAGGGGGCGAAGTGGCTCAGCCCCAGCATTTT.